This TCR beta chain was identified in a study of blood T cell repertoires in COVID-19. Study-level background: Spain, Italy and the United States supplied samples that represented acute and convalescent COVID-19. PBMCs, B-cell-depleted T cells, or T cells provided the cDNA or gDNA that made up the material.

Trimming shortened V by 4 bases and J by 4 bases, and 11 bases separated the two germline ends. The CDR3 runs 15 residues. Looked up from germline, CDR1 is SNHLY and CDR2 is FYNNEI. Original methodology: Researchers report that nucleated cell counts were estimated from reference gene primer amplification. Libraries were prepared by immunoSEQ multiplex PCR; TCRdb keeps only in-frame clonotypes and omits some of them. V and J calls and clone size come straight from that table; D and trimming were deduced from the DNA. This table has approximately 150,000 clones, about four fifths appearing once. The J gene is TRBJ2-6, the V gene TRBV2, with unresolved D. The sequenced sample was peripheral blood. The sequence derives from a man aged 70-80 years with acute or convalescent COVID-19. CDR3 sequence: CASSVGMRGANVLTF. CDR3 DNA: TGTGCCAGCAGTGTAGGAATGCGGGGGGCCAACGTCCTGACTTTC.